The 32 T cell receptor beta chains listed next were all sequenced from one sample in a study of response to subunit inactivated influenza vaccine. A single record per CDR3 protein comes from TCRdb applying MiXCR to the RT-PCR reads. The sample has roughly 190,000 distinct CDR3 sequences, roughly 12% seen once. These same records also appear under a second study, on T cells expressing NK-cell markers. That investigation notes: The cDNA for TCR beta came from 5'RACE template switching with UMIs.

Material: CD8+ T cells sorted from PBMCs, obtained 11 to 12 days after vaccination. The receptors derive from a man aged 50-59 years who received an inactivated influenza vaccine.

This chain connects TRBV7-9 to TRBJ2-7; D unresolved. This CDR3 comprises 14 residues. Germline CDR1 reads SEHNR; CDR2 reads FQNEAQ (reference sequence). V was trimmed by 5 bases and J by 3 bases, leaving 14 bases between them. The CDR3 reads CASSLGLTVYEQYF. In DNA, the CDR3 is TGTGCCAGCAGCCTCGGATTGACCGTCTACGAGCAGTACTTC.

In this sample, this clonotype turned up a few times. This chain connects TRBV12-3 or TRBV12-4 to TRBJ1-1; D perhaps matches TRBD1 (5 bases). The length of the CDR3 is 17 residues. The V and J ends lost 3 bases and 4 bases respectively, with 21 bases between them. CDR3 in amino acids: CASSLRWRTGTVTEAFF. The DNA for the CDR3 is TGTGCCAGCAGTTTGAGATGGAGGACTGGGACGGTCACTGAAGCTTTCTTT.

Many counts were recorded for this clonotype. The V and J genes are TRBV12-3 or TRBV12-4 and TRBJ2-1; a weak D match, TRBD1 (6 bases). This CDR3 spans 14 amino acids. V shed 1 base and J shed 9 bases, with 13 bases lying between them. CDR3: CASSLVTTGSEQFF. The CDR3 coding sequence is TGTGCCAGCAGTTTAGTGACGACAGGATCTGAGCAGTTCTTC.

This clonotype was recorded at least ten times. The genes are TRBV9 and TRBJ2-2, with TRBD2 identical over 8 bases. The CDR3 is made up of 14 amino acids. With 6 bases clipped from V and 7 bases from J, the junction kept 8 bases outside the gene matches. The germline CDR1 and CDR2 sequences are SGDLS and YYNGEE. The CDR3 sequence is CASNREGLGGELFF. In DNA, the CDR3 is TGTGCCAGCAATCGGGAGGGCCTAGGCGGGGAGCTGTTTTTT.

This sequence joins TRBV2 and TRBJ1-1; TRBD1 is a possible D gene (5 bases). This CDR3 is built from 13 residues. Trimming removed 7 bases from V and 3 bases from J, with 12 bases in between. CDR1 is SNHLY, CDR2 FYNNEI, per germline. The DNA for the CDR3 is TGTGCCAGCAACGGGGGGACGCACACTGAAGCTTTCTTT. Its protein product is CASNGGTHTEAFF. The variable domain in full, completed from reference TRBV2 and TRBJ1-1, reads EPEVTQTPSHQVTQMGQEVILRCVPISNHLYFYWYRQILGQKVEFLVSFYNNEISEKSEIFDDQFSVERPDGSNFTLKIRSTKLEDSAMYFCASNGGTHTEAFFGQGTRLTVV.

J is TRBJ1-2 and V is TRBV3-1; TRBD1 matches 8 bases. The V and J ends lost 4 bases and 2 bases, in that order; junction bases with no gene match: 12. CDR1 is LGHDT and CDR2 is YNNKEL in the germline V gene (reference sequence). The CDR3 runs 17 residues. The CDR3 sequence: CASSPWTGITINYGYTF. As DNA, the CDR3 is TGTGCCAGCAGCCCATGGACAGGGATTACAATCAACTATGGCTACACCTTC.

To note about this clonotype: Mismatch with germline at one junction end may stem from a read error. This sequence joins TRBV4-1 and TRBJ2-2; 7 bases align to TRBD1. CDR1 is MGHRA, CDR2 YSYEKL, per germline. CDR3 length: 16 residues. This CDR3 reads CASSPTDRANTGELSF. The CDR3 DNA reads TGCGCCAGCAGCCCAACTGACAGGGCTAACACCGGGGAGCTGTCTTTT.

The chain combines TRBV7-9 with TRBJ2-1; maybe TRBD1 (6 bases). The CDR3 sequence is 13 residues long. Germline V lookup: CDR1 SEHNR, CDR2 FQNEAQ (reference sequence). The V end lost 1 base, the J end lost 11 bases, and 12 bases lay between the germline ends. The CDR3 is CASSLGSWGQQFF. The CDR3 DNA is TGTGCCAGCAGCTTAGGATCTTGGGGGCAGCAGTTCTTC.

This clonotype was observed many times. The chain uses TRBV7-3 and TRBJ2-3; 7 bases align to TRBD2. V lost 4 bases, J lost 6 bases, and 22 bases stayed unmatched. The CDR3 runs to 19 residues. Germline CDR1 reads SGHTA; CDR2 reads FQGTGA. The CDR3 DNA follows: TGTGCCAGCAGCTCCTCAAGCCTATGGAGCGGGATAGGCTCCGATACGCAGTATTTT. It codes for CASSSSSLWSGIGSDTQYF.

This clonotype was observed a handful of times. This chain links TRBV4-1 with TRBJ2-7; no reliable D call. Germline values: CDR1 MGHRA, CDR2 YSYEKL. V lost 1 base and J lost 0, with 10 bases in between. The CDR3 is 15 amino acids. The CDR3 DNA reads TGCGCCAGCAGCCAAGGGGCAGGAACCTCCTACGAGCAGTACTTC. As protein: CASSQGAGTSYEQYF.

This clonotype was found a few times. The CDR3 sequence: CASSLVYGSFSSYNEQFF. In DNA, the CDR3 is TGTGCCAGCAGCTTAGTGTATGGCAGTTTCAGCTCCTACAATGAGCAGTTCTTC. The gene calls are TRBV11-2 and TRBJ2-1, with unresolved D. The CDR3 extends over 18 amino acids. Germline assignment: CDR1 SGHAT and CDR2 FQNNGV. Between the trimmed V and J ends, which lost 1 base and 0 bases, there was a span of 16 bases.

This clonotype appeared a single time. This chain connects TRBV11-2 to TRBJ2-3; 11 bases match TRBD1. The CDR3 is 16 amino acids. Germline assignment: CDR1 SGHAT and CDR2 FQNNGV. Trimming cost V 0 bases and J 7 bases; bases outside gene matches: 6. The CDR3 loop is CASSLDWDRGINTQYF. The CDR3 DNA sequence: TGTGCCAGCAGCTTAGATTGGGACAGGGGGATCAATACGCAGTATTTT.

This clonotype was observed a few times. This sequence joins TRBV19 and TRBJ1-4; possibly TRBD1 for D (5 bases). This CDR3 contains 14 residues. CDR1 and CDR2 from the germline V gene are LNHDA and SQIVND (reference sequence). Between the trimmed V and J ends, which lost 3 bases and 4 bases, there was a span of 9 bases. In DNA, the CDR3 is TGTGCCAGTAGTATTCGGGACCGTAATGAAAAACTGTTTTTT. It codes for CASSIRDRNEKLFF.

This clonotype has just a few counts. The chain couples TRBV25-1 to TRBJ1-4, with no clear D. The CDR3 contains 12 residues. Germline V gives CDR1 MGHDK, CDR2 SYGVNS. The V end lost 5 bases, the J end lost 4 bases, and 5 bases lay between the germline ends. CDR3 region: CASSWNNEKLFF. CDR3 in DNA: TGTGCCAGCAGTTGGAATAATGAAAAACTGTTTTTT.

This clonotype is a singleton in its sample. The chain carries TRBV5-6 and TRBJ2-2; D unresolved. Trimming left V 0 bases short and J 3 bases short, with 9 bases between. CDR1 and CDR2 (germline): SGHDT, YYEEEE. The length of the CDR3 is 15 residues. The CDR3 region is CASSLDLFYTGELFF. The CDR3 nucleotides are TGTGCCAGCAGCTTGGATCTGTTCTACACCGGGGAGCTGTTTTTT. Combining the CDR3 with reference TRBV5-6 and TRBJ2-2 gives the whole variable domain DAGVTQSPTHLIKTRGQQVTLRCSPKSGHDTVSWYQQALGQGPQFIFQYYEEEERQRGNFPDRFSGHQFPNYSSELNVNALLLGDSALYLCASSLDLFYTGELFFGEGSRLTVL.

The chain couples TRBV28 to TRBJ2-2, with a weak D call TRBD2 (5 bases). The CDR3 has 14 residues. The V end was cut by 6 bases, the J end by 2 bases, with 10 bases between. The germline V gene encodes CDR1 MDHEN and CDR2 SYDVKM. The CDR3 protein is CASSPLVNTGELFF. CDR3 sequence (DNA): TGTGCCAGCAGCCCACTAGTAAACACCGGGGAGCTGTTTTTT.

This clonotype appeared a few times. The chain carries TRBV18 and TRBJ2-7; 7 bases line up with TRBD1. V lost 3 bases and J lost 5; bases outside the gene matches: 4. The germline gives CDR1 KGHSH, CDR2 LQKENI. The CDR3 spans 13 residues. This chain's CDR3 is CASSPWDSHEQYF. The CDR3 DNA reads TGTGCCAGCTCACCGTGGGACAGCCACGAGCAGTACTTC.

There are many counts of this clonotype. CDR3 sequence: CASSFLERGLQDGYTF. CDR3 bases: TGTGCCAGCAGCTTTCTCGAGAGGGGGCTCCAGGATGGCTACACCTTC. The rearrangement links TRBV7-9 to TRBJ1-2, with 7 bases lining up with TRBD1. This CDR3 contains 16 residues. Germline V lookup: CDR1 SEHNR, CDR2 FQNEAQ (reference sequence). V shed 3 bases and J 6 bases; nucleotides not matched to a gene: 13.

The chain uses TRBV6-1 and TRBJ2-1, with 10 nucleotides matching TRBD1. This CDR3 has 16 amino acids. With V trimmed by 7 bases and J by 1 base, 7 bases remained unmatched. CDR1 is MNHNS and CDR2 is SASEGT in the germline V gene. The CDR3 region is CASTLRGQGSYNEQFF. The CDR3 DNA is TGTGCCAGCACCCTAAGGGGACAGGGGTCCTACAATGAGCAGTTCTTC.

There are many counts of this clonotype. This chain joins TRBV12-3 or TRBV12-4 and TRBJ2-1; D not resolved. Trimming cost V 4 bases and J 0 bases, with 10 bases left between them. This CDR3 has 15 residues. The CDR3 region is CASSSRAISYNEQFF. In nucleotides, the CDR3 is TGTGCCAGCAGTTCCAGAGCTATCTCCTACAATGAGCAGTTCTTC.

The V gene is TRBV12-3 or TRBV12-4, the J gene TRBJ1-2, with no clear D. V was shortened by 2 bases and J by 0 bases, with 13 bases between the two germline ends. CDR3 length: 16 amino acids. The CDR3 nucleotides read TGTGCCAGCAGTTTAATCGGCATCCCAGCTAACTATGGCTACACCTTC. It codes for CASSLIGIPANYGYTF.

This chain joins TRBV28 and TRBJ2-3; D is unresolved. The CDR3 length is 14 residues. V gave up 5 bases and J gave up 4 bases, with 13 bases separating them. Germline V gene lookup returns CDR1 MDHEN and CDR2 SYDVKM. CDR3 loop: CASSPLSNSDTQYF. CDR3 nucleotide sequence: TGTGCCAGCAGTCCTCTTAGTAATTCAGATACGCAGTATTTT.

This chain connects TRBV5-6 to TRBJ2-3, with D perhaps TRBD2 (6 bases). This CDR3 is 16 amino acids long. V was trimmed by 3 bases and J by 5 bases, leaving 19 bases between them. CDR1 and CDR2 from the germline V gene are SGHDT and YYEEEE. The CDR3 bases are TGTGCCAGCAGCTCGGACTATTTGGGGCCCGTAGATACGCAGTATTTT. This gives the protein CASSSDYLGPVDTQYF.

This rearrangement joins TRBV5-6 to TRBJ2-3; D remains unclear. The V and J ends lost 3 bases and 6 bases respectively, with 11 bases between them. The length of the CDR3 is 13 residues. Looked up from germline, CDR1 is SGHDT and CDR2 is YYEEEE. CDR3 bases: TGTGCCAGCAGCTACGAGTCGAGGGATACGCAGTATTTT. Amino acid sequence: CASSYESRDTQYF.

There are a few counts of this clonotype. V is TRBV7-9 and J is TRBJ2-5, with 10 positions matching TRBD2. The germline V gene has CDR1 SEHNR and CDR2 FQNEAQ (reference sequence). The CDR3 extends over 17 amino acids. V was clipped by 2 bases and J by 4 bases; unmatched bases: 10. CDR3 nucleotide sequence: TGTGCCAGCAGCTTATTCTCTAGCGGGGGAAAGGGAGAGACCCAGTACTTC. It is translated as CASSLFSSGGKGETQYF.

This clonotype turned up a few times. This chain uses TRBV4-2 with TRBJ2-7; the match to TRBD2 covers 7 bases. The trim removed 4 bases at V and 1 base at J, leaving 10 bases unmatched. From germline, CDR1 is LGHNA and CDR2 YNFKEQ. The CDR3 runs 16 residues. The CDR3 protein is CASSPLGGGGSYEQYF. CDR3 DNA sequence: TGTGCCAGCAGCCCCCTTGGTGGGGGAGGGTCCTACGAGCAGTACTTC.

This clonotype was observed a single time. The chain is built from TRBV6-1 and TRBJ2-7, with TRBD1 matching over 9 bases. V dropped 6 bases and J dropped 3; count of bases not matched to a gene: 9. CDR3 length: 15 residues. Germline V lookup: CDR1 MNHNS, CDR2 SASEGT. The CDR3 is CASSPGTGPFYEQYF. For the CDR3, the DNA is TGTGCCAGCAGCCCTGGGACAGGGCCTTTCTACGAGCAGTACTTC.

The chain employs TRBV6-2 or TRBV6-3 and TRBJ2-1, with 8 nucleotides matching TRBD2. Germline CDR1 is MNHEY and CDR2 is SVGEGT. V was clipped by 5 bases and J by 4 bases; unmatched bases: 7. The CDR3 is made up of 15 amino acids. The CDR3 region is CASSGGLVLYNEQFF. The CDR3 region has the DNA TGTGCCAGCAGTGGGGGACTAGTCCTATACAATGAGCAGTTCTTC.

This clonotype was observed a few times. This chain links TRBV6-5 with TRBJ2-5, with 8 bases lining up with TRBD1. The CDR3 has 14 residues. Trimming cost V 0 bases and J 5 bases; bases outside gene matches: 2. From germline, CDR1 is MNHEY and CDR2 SVGAGI. CDR3 residues: CASSYSTGVETQYF. Written as DNA, the CDR3 is TGTGCCAGCAGTTACTCGACAGGGGTGGAGACCCAGTACTTC.

This chain connects TRBV25-1 to TRBJ2-7, with TRBD1 matching 7 bases. The CDR3 totals 13 residues. Trimming cost V 2 bases and J 10 bases; bases outside gene matches: 8. The germline gives CDR1 MGHDK, CDR2 SYGVNS. The DNA for the CDR3 is TGTGCCAGCAGTGAAAAGGGACAGTCCCCTCAGTACTTC. This sequence encodes CASSEKGQSPQYF.

This clonotype was detected a few times. The chain combines TRBV25-1 with TRBJ2-2, with TRBD2 matching over 12 bases. Germline V gene lookup returns CDR1 MGHDK and CDR2 SYGVNS. This CDR3 has 15 residues. J gave up 5 bases and V 4 bases, and 2 bases lay outside the gene matches. CDR3: CASSVTSGRTGELFF. The CDR3 nucleotides are TGTGCCAGCAGTGTAACTAGCGGGAGGACCGGGGAGCTGTTTTTT.

This clonotype has just one count. The chain has TRBV5-5 and TRBJ2-3; TRBD2 matches 11 bases. Germline V gives CDR1 SGHKS, CDR2 YYEKEE (reference sequence). V lost 4 bases, J lost 8 bases, and 6 bases stayed unmatched. This CDR3 spans 14 amino acids. As DNA, the CDR3 is TGTGCCAGCAGCCATAGCGGGGGGGCTGGTACGCAGTATTTT. Translated: CASSHSGGAGTQYF.